A selection of T cell receptor beta chains follows, all from one sample in a study of control samples from healthy donors and cancer patients. Here immunoSEQ multiplex PCR was the method, and the copy in TCRdb shows in-frame clones only, minus some. The table lists over 150,000 clones, 80% to 95% of them singletons. The sequenced sample was blood. Receptors were obtained from a woman in her 40s in good health. Both conserved end residues are part of each CDR3. Fields, in order: clone size, J gene, D gene, V gene, CDR3 protein, CDR3 DNA. D genes are given only for firm matches. A row's size may be missing; if present it is once, few, many or a size class.

.,TRBJ2-5,.,TRBV10-3,CAISGGQRGETQYF,TGTGCCATCAGTGGGGGACAAAGGGGAGAGACCCAGTACTTC
few,TRBJ1-5,.,TRBV7-9,CASSLEVGLYSNQPQHF,TGTGCCAGCAGCTTAGAAGTAGGCCTTTATAGCAATCAGCCCCAGCATTTT
.,TRBJ1-1,.,TRBV19,CASSIDPGEGGAFF,TGTGCCAGTAGTATAGATCCGGGGGAAGGTGGAGCTTTCTTT
.,TRBJ2-3,.,TRBV7-2,CASSLKETGWGADTQYF,TGTGCCAGCAGCTTAAAGGAAACGGGATGGGGAGCAGATACGCAGTATTTT
once,TRBJ1-1,.,TRBV5-1,CASNPPTPGTEAFF,TGCGCCAGCAACCCACCAACCCCGGGCACTGAAGCTTTCTTT
.,TRBJ1-1,.,TRBV7-3,CASSRTANTEAFF,TGTGCCAGCAGCCGGACAGCGAACACTGAAGCTTTCTTT
few,TRBJ1-5,TRBD1,TRBV4-1,CASSQDWTGPNQPQHF,TGCGCCAGCAGCCAAGATTGGACAGGGCCCAATCAGCCCCAGCATTTT
.,TRBJ2-1,TRBD2,TRBV2,CASGLAVVNEQFF,TGTGCCAGCGGGCTAGCGGTTGTCAATGAGCAGTTCTTC
.,TRBJ1-1,TRBD1,TRBV9,CASSEDRGTEAFF,TGTGCCAGCAGCGAAGACAGGGGAACTGAAGCTTTCTTT
.,TRBJ1-4,TRBD1,TRBV11-2,CASSAQTGVGEKLFF,TGTGCCAGCAGCGCGCAGACAGGGGTTGGTGAAAAACTGTTTTTT
.,TRBJ2-1,.,TRBV7-9,CASSRWGGYEQFF,TGTGCCAGCAGCCGGTGGGGGGGCTATGAGCAGTTCTTC
once,TRBJ1-1,.,TRBV19,CASSIGGVTEAFF,TGTGCCAGTAGTATAGGGGGGGTCACTGAAGCTTTCTTT
.,TRBJ1-1,TRBD1,TRBV5-8,CASSSQGNVDTEAFF,TGTGCCAGCAGCTCACAGGGGAATGTCGACACTGAAGCTTTCTTT
.,TRBJ2-3,TRBD1,TRBV7-9,CASSFPGTGTDTQYF,TGTGCCAGCAGCTTCCCCGGGACAGGCACAGATACGCAGTATTTT
.,TRBJ1-5,.,TRBV12-3/TRBV12-4,CASSFRVIQPQHF,TGTGCCAGCAGTTTCAGGGTAATCCAGCCCCAGCATTTT